The 6 T cell receptor beta chains presented below share a single source sample, sequenced in a study of blood T cells in healthy people across ages. With a J-beta primer mix and a sample-barcoded 5' primer, a second PCR ran about 7 to 11 cycles. Each CDR3 protein is one row after TCRdb ran MiXCR on the 5' RACE reads. This sample carries 910,000 or so distinct CDR3 sequences, roughly half of them seen once, and the ten largest clones take about a fifth. The source material was blood. Receptor source: a woman aged 55-69 years in good health.

The rearrangement joins TRBV3-1 to TRBJ2-7, with TRBD2 identical over 8 bases. Looked up from germline, CDR1 is LGHDT and CDR2 is YNNKEL (reference sequence). CDR3 length: 12 amino acids. Unmatched junction bases numbered 8, after V lost 5 bases and J lost 11 bases. The CDR3 DNA reads as TGTGCCAGCAGCAACTCCGGGACTAGGAAGTACTTC. Its protein is CASSNSGTRKYF.

This clonotype was counted once. The chain joins TRBV20-1 to TRBJ2-3, with D perhaps matching TRBD1 (5 bases). Germline CDR1 reads DFQATT; CDR2 reads SNEGSKA (reference sequence). V was clipped by 6 bases and J by 9 bases, with 19 bases between them. The CDR3 loop spans 13 amino acids. This chain's CDR3 is CSAGRLGFATQYF. CDR3 sequence (DNA): TGCAGTGCGGGGCGCCTCGGATTCGCGACGCAGTATTTT.

This clonotype has just a few counts. One junction end disagrees with the germline gene, perhaps due to a read error. The CDR3 nucleotides read TGCAGCGTTCAAGAGACTAGCGGGAGGGCAGATACGCAGTATTTT. It is translated as CSVQETSGRADTQYF. This sequence joins TRBV29-1 and TRBJ2-3; 14 nucleotides line up with TRBD2. The V gene's germline CDR1 is SQVTM and CDR2 ANQGSEA. There are 15 residues in the CDR3.

This clonotype was recorded a few times. The chain is built from TRBV7-2 and TRBJ1-2, with D possibly matching TRBD1 (6 bases). Germline loops: CDR1 SGHTA, CDR2 FQGNSA. This CDR3 comprises 18 residues. Trimming removed 6 bases from V and 7 bases from J, with 30 bases in between. The CDR3 DNA sequence: TGTGCCAGCAGTCCAAGAGCTCCCCTTGTTCAGGGGCCGAGTGGCTACACCTTC. Its protein is CASSPRAPLVQGPSGYTF.

A few counts support this clonotype. The chain couples TRBV30 to TRBJ2-7; possible D gene TRBD2, 6 bases. Gene TRBJ2-5 matches the end of the DNA better, so the J call may be wrong. The CDR3 sequence is 17 residues long. Germline V CDR1 and CDR2: GTSNPN, SVGIG (reference sequence). This CDR3 reads CAWSAGGAATIQETQYF. The DNA for the CDR3 is TGTGCCTGGAGTGCCGGAGGGGCAGCCACCATTCAGGAGACCCAGTACTTC.

The chain has TRBV4-3 and TRBJ2-7; TRBD2 matches 7 bases. From germline, CDR1 is LGHNA and CDR2 YSLEER. Germline trimming cut 0 bases from V and 6 bases from J; bases unmatched to any gene: 8. This CDR3 region has 15 residues. The CDR3 region has the DNA TGCGCCAGCAGCCAAGATCGCCAGGGAGGGTCCGAGCAGTACTTC. As protein: CASSQDRQGGSEQYF.